Each of the 13 T cell receptor beta chains below was sequenced from the same sample in a study of Graves' ophthalmopathy and Graves' hyperthyroidism listed by TCRdb under 2018. The sample was run on an Illumina HiSeq 2000. For repertoire sequencing, TCR beta CDR3 regions were amplified from RNA transcripts. The first round of RT-PCR was done with HTBI primers and the Qiagen OneStep RT-PCR kit, and was followed by a second round of multiplex PCR, then size selection and purification. The public sequencing data were trimmed at Q25 with fastp and processed into clonotypes with MiXCR by TCRdb, which kept only in-frame beta chains. Every distinct CDR3 protein forms one entry, paired with its most common genes and DNA. Present in this sample are around 1.1 million distinct CDR3 sequences, about 35% of which were seen just once. The ten top clones hold 11% of the sample. Sequenced sample: peripheral blood or thyroid tissue (not recorded which). These receptors were obtained from an adult man with Graves' hyperthyroidism.

The chain carries TRBV29-1 and TRBJ2-5; 11 nucleotides agree with TRBD2. V lost 3 bases and J lost 5; bases outside the gene matches: 5. This CDR3 comprises 14 residues. The germline V gene encodes CDR1 SQVTM and CDR2 ANQGSEA. The CDR3 nucleotides are TGCAGCGTTGATTCACTAGCGGGAGAGGAGACCCAGTACTTC. Protein sequence: CSVDSLAGEETQYF.

This clonotype has a handful of counts. This chain uses TRBV7-3 with TRBJ2-7; 7 positions match TRBD2. Looked up from germline, CDR1 is SGHTA and CDR2 is FQGTGA. J gave up 0 bases and V 5 bases, and 10 bases lay outside the gene matches. CDR3 length: 16 residues. The CDR3 DNA follows: TGTGCCAGCAGCCAAGATAGGGCTAGCGGCTCCTACGAGCAGTACTTC. Translating gives CASSQDRASGSYEQYF.

The genes are TRBV15 and TRBJ2-7; TRBD1 aligns across 9 bases. Germline CDR1 LNHNV, CDR2 YYDKDF (reference sequence). This CDR3 contains 15 residues. The ends lost 1 base at V and 6 bases at J; junction bases unmatched: 7. The CDR3 here is CATSRAGTGYLEQYF. CDR3 DNA sequence: TGTGCCACCAGCAGAGCCGGGACAGGGTACCTCGAGCAGTACTTC.

This clonotype was seen a handful of times. The rearrangement uses TRBV7-8 and TRBJ2-5; 8 positions agree with TRBD1. J lost 4 bases, V lost 5 bases, and 18 bases had no gene match. The germline CDR1 and CDR2 sequences are SGHVS and FQNEAQ. The CDR3 runs to 18 residues. CDR3 loop: CASSPTGTGLPVGETQYF. In nucleotides, the CDR3 is TGTGCCAGCAGCCCCACCGGGACAGGACTTCCCGTTGGAGAGACCCAGTACTTC.

The gene calls are TRBV5-5 and TRBJ2-7; no firm D call. Trimming took 4 bases from V and 5 from J, leaving 16 bases between them. The germline V gene has CDR1 SGHKS and CDR2 YYEKEE (reference sequence). The CDR3 runs to 14 residues. The CDR3 nucleotides read TGTGCCAGCAGCCCGTACAGTATTTCCGACGAGCAGTACTTC. This translates into CASSPYSISDEQYF.

The chain employs TRBV5-1 and TRBJ1-1; 10 bases are a match to TRBD1. The CDR3 sequence is 16 residues long. V dropped 3 bases and J dropped 12; count of bases not matched to a gene: 17. From germline, CDR1 is SGHRS and CDR2 YFSETQ. The CDR3 sequence is CASSSPGAGTGVMTFF. CDR3 DNA: TGCGCCAGCAGCTCCCCCGGGGCGGGGACAGGGGTGATGACTTTCTTT.

This chain joins TRBV6-5 and TRBJ2-5; D may be TRBD2 (6 bases). With 8 bases removed from V and 7 bases from J, the gap between germline ends came to 20 bases. The germline V gene has CDR1 MNHEY and CDR2 SVGAGI. The CDR3 is made up of 14 amino acids. The CDR3 region has the DNA TGTGCCAGCCGGGAGTCTGGGGGTTATTCGACCCAGTACTTC. Protein: CASRESGGYSTQYF.

Details on this clonotype: This could be a read error, since a much larger clone is one nucleotide away. This chain links TRBV24-1 with TRBJ1-1; D is unclear. Germline CDR1 is KGHDR and CDR2 is SFDVKD. This CDR3 is built from 11 residues. This CDR3 is CAASDGQKAFF. CDR3 DNA sequence: TGTGCCGCCAGTGATGGGCAGAAAGCTTTCTTT.

This clonotype was counted a single time. Without the conserved terminal phenylalanine or tryptophan, this CDR3 likely stems from a read error. This chain links TRBV28 with TRBJ1-2; D is uncertain. Germline V gene sequence: CDR1 MDHEN, CDR2 SYDVKM. With 2 bases removed from V and 7 bases from J, the gap between germline ends came to 5 bases. The CDR3 contains 11 residues. The CDR3 is CASSLPGGYTS. In DNA form, the CDR3 reads TGTGCCAGCAGTTTACCCGGTGGCTACACCTCC.

Ten or more counts support this clonotype. The chain is built from TRBV7-3 and TRBJ2-2; D unclear. Germline values: CDR1 SGHTA, CDR2 FQGTGA. Trimming cost V 0 bases and J 5 bases, with 7 bases left between them. This CDR3 is 14 amino acids long. CDR3 protein: CASSLTSLTGELFF. In DNA form, the CDR3 reads TGTGCCAGCAGCTTAACCAGCCTAACCGGGGAGCTGTTTTTT.

The genes are TRBV20-1 and TRBJ1-5; D is unresolved. V was cut by 5 bases and J by 0 bases, with 14 bases left in between. The CDR3 is made up of 15 amino acids. Germline-derived CDR1 and CDR2 are DFQATT and SNEGSKA (reference sequence). CDR3 amino acids: CSAGERSNSNQPQHF. CDR3 nucleotides: TGCAGTGCTGGCGAGCGGAGTAATAGCAATCAGCCCCAGCATTTT.

This clonotype was picked up many times. This chain joins TRBV7-2 and TRBJ1-1; TRBD1 might be the D (6 bases). The germline CDR1 and CDR2 sequences are SGHTA and FQGNSA. This CDR3 is built from 14 residues. Trimming pared 10 bases from V and 4 bases from J, leaving 19 bases between. The CDR3 here is CATHEGVLGTEAFF. The CDR3 DNA reads TGTGCCACCCACGAGGGGGTTCTAGGCACTGAAGCTTTCTTT.

This clonotype came up many times. The rearrangement uses TRBV25-1 and TRBJ1-4; the D gene is possibly TRBD1 (5 bases). This CDR3 has 15 amino acids. The V gene lost 3 bases and the J gene lost 7 bases, with 15 bases spanning the gap. Germline CDR1 reads MGHDK; CDR2 reads SYGVNS. The CDR3 bases are TGTGCCAGCAGTGACCCAGCAGGGACGGGTGAAAAACTGTTTTTT. Amino acid sequence: CASSDPAGTGEKLFF. The whole variable domain, filled in from reference TRBV25-1 and TRBJ1-4, reads EADIYQTPRYLVIGTGKKITLECSQTMGHDKMYWYQQDPGMELHLIHYSYGVNSTEKGDLSSESTVSRIRTEHFPLTLESARPSHTSQYLCASSDPAGTGEKLFFGSGTQLSVL.